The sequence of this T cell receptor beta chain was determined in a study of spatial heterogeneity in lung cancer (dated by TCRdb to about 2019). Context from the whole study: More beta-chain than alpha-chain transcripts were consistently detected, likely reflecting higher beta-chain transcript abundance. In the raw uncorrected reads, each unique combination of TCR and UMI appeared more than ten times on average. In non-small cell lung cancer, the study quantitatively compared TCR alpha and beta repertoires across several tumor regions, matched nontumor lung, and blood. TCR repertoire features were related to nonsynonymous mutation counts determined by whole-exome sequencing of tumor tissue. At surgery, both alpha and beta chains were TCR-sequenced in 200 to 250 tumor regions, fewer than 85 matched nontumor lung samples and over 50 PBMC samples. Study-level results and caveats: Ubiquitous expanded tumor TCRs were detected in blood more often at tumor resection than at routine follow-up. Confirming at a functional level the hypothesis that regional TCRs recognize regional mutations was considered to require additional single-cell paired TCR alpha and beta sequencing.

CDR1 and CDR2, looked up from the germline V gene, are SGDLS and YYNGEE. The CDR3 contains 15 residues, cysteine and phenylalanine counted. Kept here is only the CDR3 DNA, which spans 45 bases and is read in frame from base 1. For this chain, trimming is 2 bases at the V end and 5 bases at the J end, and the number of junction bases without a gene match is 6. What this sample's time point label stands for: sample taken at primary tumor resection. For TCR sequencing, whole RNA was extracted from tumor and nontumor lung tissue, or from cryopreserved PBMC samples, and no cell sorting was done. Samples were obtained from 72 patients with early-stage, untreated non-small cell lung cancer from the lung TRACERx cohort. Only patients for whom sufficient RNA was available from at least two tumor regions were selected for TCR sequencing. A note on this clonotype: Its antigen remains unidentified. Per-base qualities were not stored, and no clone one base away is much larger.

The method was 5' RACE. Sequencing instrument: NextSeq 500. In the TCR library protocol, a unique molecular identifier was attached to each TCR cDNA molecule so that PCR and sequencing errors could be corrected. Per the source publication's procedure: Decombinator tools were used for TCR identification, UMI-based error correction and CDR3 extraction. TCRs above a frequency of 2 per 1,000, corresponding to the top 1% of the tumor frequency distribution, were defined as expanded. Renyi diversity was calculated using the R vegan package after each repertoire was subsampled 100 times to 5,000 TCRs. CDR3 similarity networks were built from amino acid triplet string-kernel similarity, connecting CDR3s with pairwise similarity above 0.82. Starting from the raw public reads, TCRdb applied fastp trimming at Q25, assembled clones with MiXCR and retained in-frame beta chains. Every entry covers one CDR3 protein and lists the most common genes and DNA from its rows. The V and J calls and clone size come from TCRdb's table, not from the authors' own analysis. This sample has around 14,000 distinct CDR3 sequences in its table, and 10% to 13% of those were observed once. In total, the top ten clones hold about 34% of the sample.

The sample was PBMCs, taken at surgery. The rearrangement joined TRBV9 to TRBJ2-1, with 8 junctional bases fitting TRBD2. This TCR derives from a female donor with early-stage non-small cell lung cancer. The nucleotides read TGTGCCAGCAGCGTTTTAGCGGGGACCGACAATGAGCAGTTCTTC. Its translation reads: CASSVLAGTDNEQFF.